Listed here is a single T cell receptor (beta chain). The data are from a study of blood T cell repertoires in COVID-19. About the research overall: From the United States, Italy and Spain came samples of acute and convalescent COVID-19.

Trimming took 4 bases from V and 4 from J; bases not matched to a gene: 6. The germline V gene has CDR1 SGHRS and CDR2 YFSETQ. The CDR3 has 15 residues. In the original analysis: How many nucleated cells were present was estimated from reference gene primer amplification. Using immunoSEQ multiplex PCR, the repertoire was profiled, and TCRdb retains in-frame clones only, with some absent. V and J calls and clone size follow that table, whereas D and trimming were derived from the DNA. The sample includes roughly 320,000 clones, roughly nine tenths of them seen just once. The chain has TRBV5-1 and TRBJ2-5; 11 bases align to TRBD1. The clonotype originates from a woman aged 30 to 39 with COVID-19, enrolled during active disease. Sequencing input: peripheral blood. In DNA, the CDR3 is TGCGCCAGCAGCACAGCCGGGACAGGGGGAGAGACCCAGTACTTC. This encodes CASSTAGTGGETQYF.